This T cell receptor (beta chain) emerged from a study of CD8+ T cells in alopecia areata. Broader study findings: Sequencing of scalp tissue also captures the resident alphabeta T cells of normal skin. Among the 100 top clones, expanded CD8+ clones, like scalp clonality, were significantly decreased by tofacitinib. In lesional scalp, particularly from alopecia totalis/universalis, clonality was higher than in normal scalp.

The CDR3 is 15 residues long. The V gene end was trimmed by 6 bases and the J gene end by 6 bases; junction bases not matched to a gene: 9. Germline V gene lookup returns CDR1 SNHLY and CDR2 FYNNEI. Treatment in this sample: oral pan-JAK inhibitor, 5-10 mg twice daily. Following RNA extraction, reverse transcription yielded cDNA that acted as the sequencing template. Generated by immunoSEQ multiplex PCR, the TCRdb table keeps only in-frame clones and is missing some. In the table there are approximately 210,000 clones, about three fifths of which are singletons. Remarks on this clone: Its antigen is not known.

The clonotype originates from a human donor with alopecia areata. The gene calls are TRBV2 and TRBJ1-5; 9 bases line up with TRBD1. The specimen was CD4+ T cells sorted from blood, collected at week 4, from a patient treated with tofacitinib. DNA for the CDR3: TGTGCCAGCAGGGAACAGGGGGCCCTCGTTCAGCCCCAGCATTTT. Protein sequence: CASREQGALVQPQHF.